The 22 T cell receptor beta chains in this list originate from one sample, sequenced in a study of T cell responses to AZD1222 COVID-19 vaccine. Sequencing was performed with immunoSEQ multiplex PCR; in TCRdb, only in-frame clones are kept and a portion is missing. Here the sample spans approximately 92,000 clones, 70% to 90% being singletons. The sequenced sample was peripheral blood, obtained on day 0 of AZD1222 vaccination. All receptors derive from an adult in good health.

The J gene is TRBJ1-1, the V gene TRBV4-3; TRBD1 agrees at 8 bases. Germline-derived CDR1 and CDR2 are LGHNA and YSLEER. Germline trimming cut 1 base from V and 5 bases from J; bases unmatched to any gene: 9. The CDR3 length is 16 residues. In DNA form, the CDR3 reads TGCGCCAGCAGCCAAGGGATGACAGGGGTAAGGACTGAAGCTTTCTTT. Translating gives CASSQGMTGVRTEAFF.

Here the CDR3 DNA reads TGTGCCATCAGTGAAGCGGGGCAATACGAGCAGTACTTC. Translated: CAISEAGQYEQYF. The chain uses TRBV10-3 and TRBJ2-7; 7 nucleotides line up with TRBD2. The CDR3 has 13 amino acids. Per germline, CDR1 ENHRY and CDR2 SYGVKD. V shed 3 bases, J shed 4 bases, and the junction held 3 bases outside the gene matches.

The chain has TRBV4-1 and TRBJ2-1; D uncertain. The CDR3 is 11 amino acids. Germline assignment: CDR1 MGHRA and CDR2 YSYEKL. V lost 1 base and J lost 8, with 3 bases in between. The CDR3 DNA follows: TGCGCCAGCAGCCAAGCCGATGAGCAGTTCTTC. Protein: CASSQADEQFF.

V usage is TRBV30 and J usage is TRBJ1-6; 7 bases agree with TRBD1. Trimming took 8 bases from V and 4 from J; bases not matched to a gene: 5. The germline gives CDR1 GTSNPN, CDR2 SVGIG (reference sequence). This CDR3 is built from 13 residues. The DNA of the CDR3 is TGTGCCCGCACGACAGGGTATAATTCACCCCTCCACTTT. Encoded protein: CARTTGYNSPLHF.

V usage is TRBV7-9 and J usage is TRBJ2-1, with 11 bases lining up with TRBD2. CDR1 is SEHNR, CDR2 FQNEAQ, per germline (reference sequence). The ends lost 5 bases at V and 7 bases at J; junction bases unmatched: 10. This CDR3 comprises 16 residues. The CDR3 spells CASSPPLAGGRNEQFF. In nucleotides, the CDR3 is TGTGCCAGCAGCCCACCCCTAGCGGGGGGTCGTAATGAGCAGTTCTTC.

The CDR3 loop reads CASSSSADTQYF. The CDR3 bases are TGTGCCAGCAGCTCATCAGCGGATACGCAGTATTTT. The chain joins TRBV6-2 or TRBV6-3 to TRBJ2-3, with D uncertain. Trimming stripped 6 bases from V and 6 bases from J, with 10 bases between. CDR3 length: 12 residues. Germline V gene sequence: CDR1 MNHEY, CDR2 SVGEGT.

This clone has a handful of counts. The chain recombines TRBV4-3 with TRBJ2-1, with 10 bases that match TRBD2. Germline assignment: CDR1 LGHNA and CDR2 YSLEER. Trimming cost V 1 base and J 7 bases; bases outside gene matches: 7. This CDR3 has 16 residues. The CDR3 DNA sequence: TGCGCCAGCAGCCAAGGGGAGCGGGGGGGCCATAATGAGCAGTTCTTC. This encodes CASSQGERGGHNEQFF.

Only a few counts were recorded for this clone. The rearrangement uses TRBV27 and TRBJ1-5; D possibly corresponds to TRBD1 (6 bases). CDR1 and CDR2 from the germline V gene are MNHEY and SMNVEV (reference sequence). CDR3 length: 16 residues. Deletions cut 5 bases from V and 1 base from J, with 15 bases between. Written as DNA, the CDR3 is TGTGCCAGCAGTCCCCAGTACAGGGTGAGCAATCAGCCCCAGCATTTT. Its protein is CASSPQYRVSNQPQHF.

This chain joins TRBV11-2 and TRBJ2-2, with 9 bases matching TRBD2. Unmatched junction bases numbered 8, after V lost 2 bases and J lost 4 bases. Germline CDR1 and CDR2: SGHAT and FQNNGV. The CDR3 length is 17 residues. CDR3 residues: CASSLRVPGLATGELFF. CDR3 DNA sequence: TGTGCCAGCAGCTTACGGGTCCCGGGACTAGCCACCGGGGAGCTGTTTTTT.

V gene TRBV11-3 combines with J gene TRBJ1-6; D is uncertain. This CDR3 has 12 amino acids. Trimming pared 1 base from V and 13 bases from J, leaving 8 bases between. Germline loops: CDR1 SGHNT, CDR2 YENEEA. CDR3 DNA sequence: TGTGCCAGCAGCTTAGTCTCTTCTCCCCTCCACTTT. Translated, it gives CASSLVSSPLHF.

CDR3 in amino acids: CASRALGGRALNEKLFF. CDR3 DNA sequence: TGTGCCAGTAGGGCCCTAGGGGGACGGGCCCTTAATGAAAAACTGTTTTTT. The V call is TRBV19, the J call TRBJ1-4; a weak D match, TRBD1 (6 bases). Germline loops: CDR1 LNHDA, CDR2 SQIVND (reference sequence). The V gene lost 6 bases and the J gene lost 4 bases, with 21 bases spanning the gap. The CDR3 length is 17 residues. Combining the CDR3 with reference TRBV19 and TRBJ1-4 gives the whole variable domain DGGITQSPKYLFRKEGQNVTLSCEQNLNHDAMYWYRQDPGQGLRLIYYSQIVNDFQKGDIAEGYSVSREKKESFPLTVTSAQKNPTAFYLCASRALGGRALNEKLFFGSGTQLSVL.

V usage is TRBV3-1 (or the pseudogene TRBV3-2) and J usage is TRBJ2-1; no clear D gene. The CDR3 loop spans 13 amino acids. V was shortened by 3 bases and J by 2 bases, with 5 bases between the two germline ends. Looked up from germline, CDR1 is LGHDT and CDR2 is YNNKEL (reference sequence). The DNA of the CDR3 is TGTGCCAGCAGCCAGCTCACCTACAATGAGCAGTTCTTC. It translates to CASSQLTYNEQFF.

The chain combines TRBV11-2 with TRBJ1-3; no clear D. CDR1 is SGHAT and CDR2 is FQNNGV in the germline V gene. The CDR3 is 15 residues long. The germline V and J ends were trimmed by 1 base and 2 bases, with 9 bases remaining between them. Here the CDR3 DNA reads TGTGCCAGCAGCTTAGTTGGGGTCCCTGGAAACACCATATATTTT. This translates into CASSLVGVPGNTIYF.

This sequence joins TRBV19 and TRBJ1-1, with no clear D. The ends were cut back, 5 bases at V and 6 bases at J, with 13 bases in the middle. CDR3 length: 13 amino acids. Per germline, CDR1 LNHDA and CDR2 SQIVND (reference sequence). The CDR3 reads CASSPTEGAEAFF. The DNA for the CDR3 is TGTGCCAGTAGTCCAACCGAGGGCGCTGAAGCTTTCTTT.

The V and J genes are TRBV11-2 and TRBJ1-4; no firm D call. The CDR3 consists of 16 residues. The ends were cut back, 5 bases at V and 0 bases at J, with 13 bases in the middle. Looked up from germline, CDR1 is SGHAT and CDR2 is FQNNGV. CDR3 in amino acids: CASSHDFFSTNEKLFF. DNA of the CDR3: TGTGCCAGCAGCCACGACTTTTTTTCAACTAATGAAAAACTGTTTTTT. The variable domain in full, completed from reference TRBV11-2 and TRBJ1-4, reads EAGVAQSPRYKIIEKRQSVAFWCNPISGHATLYWYQQILGQGPKLLIQFQNNGVVDDSQLPKDRFSAERLKGVDSTLKIQPAKLEDSAVYLCASSHDFFSTNEKLFFGSGTQLSVL.

The V call is TRBV3-1 (or the pseudogene TRBV3-2), the J call TRBJ1-2, with 10 nucleotides matching TRBD1. Germline V gene lookup returns CDR1 LGHDT and CDR2 YNNKEL (reference sequence). CDR3 size: 13 residues. V lost 7 bases, J lost 5 bases, and 4 bases stayed unmatched. The CDR3 reads CASKGQGGYGYTF. For the CDR3, the DNA is TGTGCCAGCAAAGGACAGGGGGGATATGGCTACACCTTC.

V is TRBV7-9 and J is TRBJ2-5; no clear D gene. Trimming pared 5 bases from V and 6 bases from J, leaving 10 bases between. Per germline, CDR1 SEHNR and CDR2 FQNEAQ (reference sequence). The CDR3 has 12 residues. The CDR3 reads CASSDFGQTQYF. DNA of the CDR3: TGTGCCAGCAGCGATTTTGGACAGACCCAGTACTTC.

The V gene is TRBV7-2, the J gene TRBJ1-5; D is perhaps TRBD1 (5 bases). V dropped 2 bases and J dropped 0 bases, with 11 bases sitting between them. CDR1 and CDR2 (germline): SGHTA, FQGNSA. The CDR3 length is 16 residues. CDR3 region: CASSLMVTASNQPQHF. CDR3 in DNA: TGTGCCAGCAGCTTAATGGTGACAGCTAGCAATCAGCCCCAGCATTTT.

The chain is built from TRBV4-1 and TRBJ2-5, with 9 bases lining up with TRBD1. Germline-derived CDR1 and CDR2 are MGHRA and YSYEKL. This CDR3 has 14 residues. V trimming: 0 bases; J trimming: 5 bases; junction bases outside the gene matches: 1. The CDR3 nucleotides are TGCGCCAGCAGCCAAGAGGACAGGGGTGAGACCCAGTACTTC. Residues: CASSQEDRGETQYF.

The chain recombines TRBV3-1 (or the pseudogene TRBV3-2) with TRBJ1-1; no definite D call. Germline V gives CDR1 LGHDT, CDR2 YNNKEL (reference sequence). Trimming stripped 2 bases from V and 1 base from J, with 8 bases between. The CDR3 extends over 14 amino acids. The CDR3 nucleotides are TGTGCCAGCAGCCAATACCCCGCGAACACTGAAGCTTTCTTT. Translating it yields CASSQYPANTEAFF.

The rearrangement joins TRBV18 to TRBJ1-5; D is possibly TRBD1 (6 bases). Trimming removed 6 bases at V and 4 bases at J, with 16 bases between. There are 15 residues in the CDR3. The germline CDR1 and CDR2 sequences are KGHSH and LQKENI. The CDR3 reads CASSPGTQGNQPQHF. CDR3 nucleotides: TGTGCCAGCTCGCCCGGGACACAAGGGAATCAGCCCCAGCATTTT.

The chain's CDR3 is CASSHLQAGGLNEQFF. DNA of the CDR3: TGTGCCAGCAGCCATTTACAAGCGGGAGGGTTGAATGAGCAGTTCTTC. The chain couples TRBV3-1 (or the pseudogene TRBV3-2) to TRBJ2-1; 10 bases are a match to TRBD2. Germline lookup yields CDR1 LGHDT and CDR2 YNNKEL (reference sequence). V lost 3 bases and J lost 7; bases outside the gene matches: 9. There are 16 residues in the CDR3.